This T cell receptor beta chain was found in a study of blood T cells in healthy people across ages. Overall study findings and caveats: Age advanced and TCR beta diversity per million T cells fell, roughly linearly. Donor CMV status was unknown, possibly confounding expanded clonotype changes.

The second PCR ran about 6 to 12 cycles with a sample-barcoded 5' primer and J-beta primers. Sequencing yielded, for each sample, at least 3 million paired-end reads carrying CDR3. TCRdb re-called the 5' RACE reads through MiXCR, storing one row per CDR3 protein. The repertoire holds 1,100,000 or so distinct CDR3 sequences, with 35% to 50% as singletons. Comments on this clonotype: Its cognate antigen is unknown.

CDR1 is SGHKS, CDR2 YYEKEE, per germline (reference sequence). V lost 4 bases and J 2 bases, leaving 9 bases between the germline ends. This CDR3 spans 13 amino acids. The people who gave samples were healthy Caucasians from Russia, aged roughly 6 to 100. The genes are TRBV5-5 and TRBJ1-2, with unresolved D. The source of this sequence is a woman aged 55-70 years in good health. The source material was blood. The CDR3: CASSEDMNYGYTF. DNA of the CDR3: TGTGCCAGCAGCGAAGACATGAACTATGGCTACACCTTC.